The rows below give T cell receptor beta chains drawn from one sample of a study of cytomegalovirus exposure and HLA in healthy donors. Clones were read by immunoSEQ multiplex PCR, and TCRdb kept only the in-frame ones, dropping some. The sample holds a few hundred thousand clones, 80% to 85% seen once. Sample: PBMCs. The source of these receptors is an older woman in good health and CMV-seropositive. CDR3s include the opening cysteine and the closing phenylalanine or tryptophan. Some rows have no size entry. The others give once, few or many, or a class for an expanded clone.

NA,TRBV2,TRBJ1-5,CASSFDRDNQPQHF
NA,TRBV7-9,TRBJ2-7,CASSKGGADFSYEQYF
few,TRBV30,TRBJ2-5,CAWSPGHPGETQYF
NA,TRBV27,TRBJ2-1,CASSTPSGRKSYNEQFF
NA,TRBV18,TRBJ2-1,CASSSGGYYNEQFF
NA,TRBV5-1,TRBJ1-2,CASRPTGDYGYTF
NA,TRBV2,NA,CATSLGGEQYF
NA,TRBV27,TRBJ2-2,CASTLRGSATGELFF
once,TRBV7-9,TRBJ1-1,CASSLGMGQLNTEAFF
NA,TRBV27,TRBJ2-7,CASSLWGRITYEQYF
NA,TRBV5-5,TRBJ2-1,CASSPSGGLAISSYNEQFF
once,TRBV5-4,TRBJ1-3,CASSKQGFSGNTIYF
NA,TRBV28,TRBJ1-1,CASSLGTGRGFEAFF
once,TRBV7-9,TRBJ2-3,CASSFRGQGTDTQYF
NA,TRBV19,TRBJ2-7,CASKKKRGSYEQYF
NA,TRBV4-1,TRBJ1-2,CASSQVGYNGYTF
NA,TRBV29-1,TRBJ2-1,CSGSLAGVEQFF
few,TRBV7-9,TRBJ1-1,CASSSIPRGRLSEAFF
NA,TRBV11-2,TRBJ2-1,CASSSGQGSYNEQFF
NA,TRBV5-4,TRBJ1-2,CASSSLLSYGYTF
NA,TRBV7-9,TRBJ1-1,CASSELQAGTEAFF
NA,TRBV9,TRBJ2-1,CASSVGIATMIYNEQFF
NA,TRBV7-9,TRBJ2-1,CASSLGLAGNNEQFF
NA,TRBV5-1,TRBJ2-3,CASSLFGGSTDTQYF
few,TRBV5-5,TRBJ1-1,CASSLGTGAQNTEAFF